These 10 T cell receptor beta chains were sequenced from one sample in a study of PD-L1 blockade in urothelial cancer. Sequenced by immunoSEQ multiplex PCR; TCRdb stores in-frame clones only, minus some. Of 45,000 to 50,000 clones listed, more than 80% are singletons. Time point given: peripheral blood 6 weeks after treatment start. Sequenced material: PBMCs, taken around atezolizumab (anti-PD-L1) treatment. The receptors stem from a man between 65 and 85 years old with urothelial cancer.

The rearrangement uses TRBV30 and TRBJ2-1, with 10 nucleotides matching TRBD2. The CDR3 has 15 residues. CDR1 is GTSNPN, CDR2 SVGIG, per germline (reference sequence). Trimming took 3 bases from V and 2 from J; bases not matched to a gene: 4. Here the CDR3 reads CAWSLGTSAYNEQFF. CDR3 DNA sequence: TGTGCCTGGAGCCTCGGGACTAGCGCCTACAATGAGCAGTTCTTC.

The gene calls are TRBV6-6 and TRBJ2-2, with TRBD2 identical over 10 bases. This CDR3 has 15 amino acids. The trim removed 4 bases at V and 3 bases at J, leaving 2 bases unmatched. Germline V CDR1 and CDR2: MNHNY, SVGAGI (reference sequence). The CDR3 spells CASSSSGRDTGELFF. Written as DNA, the CDR3 is TGTGCCAGCAGTTCTAGCGGGAGAGACACCGGGGAGCTGTTTTTT.

The chain recombines TRBV28 with TRBJ2-1; TRBD2 aligns across 7 bases. V shed 1 base, J shed 2 bases, and the junction held 14 bases outside the gene matches. Per the germline V gene, CDR1 is MDHEN and CDR2 is SYDVKM. The CDR3 is made up of 19 amino acids. The CDR3 loop is CASSLFGARAGVAYNEQFF. DNA for the CDR3: TGTGCCAGCAGTTTATTTGGGGCCCGGGCGGGAGTGGCCTACAATGAGCAGTTCTTC.

This chain connects TRBV15 to TRBJ2-2; D is possibly TRBD2 (6 bases). The CDR3 covers 14 residues. Germline V lookup: CDR1 LNHNV, CDR2 YYDKDF (reference sequence). Trimming cost V 0 bases and J 6 bases, with 8 bases left between them. The CDR3 coding sequence is TGTGCCACCAGCAGAGAAACGGGAGCCGGGGAGCTGTTTTTT. Protein sequence: CATSRETGAGELFF.

This CDR3 is CASSHLIAAANEKLFF. The CDR3 DNA reads TGCGCCAGCAGCCACTTAATTGCAGCGGCTAATGAAAAACTGTTTTTT. V is TRBV4-1 and J is TRBJ1-4; D unclear. Germline CDR1 and CDR2: MGHRA and YSYEKL. V lost 3 bases and J lost 3, with 14 bases in between. The CDR3 loop spans 16 amino acids.

This chain uses TRBV2 with TRBJ2-2, with 8 nucleotides matching TRBD2. The CDR3 loop spans 14 amino acids. The J segment lost 4 bases and the V segment lost 11 bases, leaving 9 bases of the junction unmatched. CDR1 is SNHLY, CDR2 FYNNEI, per germline. The CDR3 DNA reads TGTGCCGCCGGGAGGGCGGGAGGCACCGGGGAGCTGTTTTTT. As protein: CAAGRAGGTGELFF.

The gene calls are TRBV13 and TRBJ2-1, with 11 bases lining up with TRBD2. V shed 5 bases and J 14 bases; nucleotides not matched to a gene: 5. Germline V gene lookup returns CDR1 PRHDT and CDR2 FYEKMQ (reference sequence). The CDR3 spans 12 residues. Here the CDR3 DNA reads TGTGCCAGCAGCCTCGCTAGCGGGAGGAAGTTCTTC. This encodes CASSLASGRKFF.

This clone appeared a few times. The chain has TRBV7-2 and TRBJ2-7; D gene ambiguous. V lost 3 bases and J 4 bases, leaving 7 bases between the germline ends. Per the germline V gene, CDR1 is SGHTA and CDR2 is FQGNSA. The CDR3 extends over 12 amino acids. For the CDR3, the DNA is TGTGCCAGCAGCTTTACCCGGTACGAGCAGTACTTC. It specifies CASSFTRYEQYF.

The gene calls are TRBV2 and TRBJ2-2, with D hard to call. V gave up 4 bases and J gave up 6 bases, with 15 bases separating them. Germline V gene sequence: CDR1 SNHLY, CDR2 FYNNEI. The CDR3 has 15 residues. The CDR3 reads CASSVLGESAGELFF. The CDR3 DNA follows: TGTGCCAGCAGTGTGCTAGGAGAATCCGCCGGGGAGCTGTTTTTT. Combining the CDR3 with reference TRBV2 and TRBJ2-2 gives the whole variable domain EPEVTQTPSHQVTQMGQEVILRCVPISNHLYFYWYRQILGQKVEFLVSFYNNEISEKSEIFDDQFSVERPDGSNFTLKIRSTKLEDSAMYFCASSVLGESAGELFFGEGSRLTVL.

The chain combines TRBV19 with TRBJ2-1; TRBD2 matches 11 bases. CDR1 is LNHDA, CDR2 SQIVND, per germline (reference sequence). CDR3 size: 16 residues. J was trimmed by 7 bases and V by 9 bases; bases with no gene match: 14. The CDR3 reads CASSIAGTSGLNEQFF. CDR3 nucleotides: TGTGCCAGCTCGATAGCCGGGACTAGCGGTTTGAATGAGCAGTTCTTC.